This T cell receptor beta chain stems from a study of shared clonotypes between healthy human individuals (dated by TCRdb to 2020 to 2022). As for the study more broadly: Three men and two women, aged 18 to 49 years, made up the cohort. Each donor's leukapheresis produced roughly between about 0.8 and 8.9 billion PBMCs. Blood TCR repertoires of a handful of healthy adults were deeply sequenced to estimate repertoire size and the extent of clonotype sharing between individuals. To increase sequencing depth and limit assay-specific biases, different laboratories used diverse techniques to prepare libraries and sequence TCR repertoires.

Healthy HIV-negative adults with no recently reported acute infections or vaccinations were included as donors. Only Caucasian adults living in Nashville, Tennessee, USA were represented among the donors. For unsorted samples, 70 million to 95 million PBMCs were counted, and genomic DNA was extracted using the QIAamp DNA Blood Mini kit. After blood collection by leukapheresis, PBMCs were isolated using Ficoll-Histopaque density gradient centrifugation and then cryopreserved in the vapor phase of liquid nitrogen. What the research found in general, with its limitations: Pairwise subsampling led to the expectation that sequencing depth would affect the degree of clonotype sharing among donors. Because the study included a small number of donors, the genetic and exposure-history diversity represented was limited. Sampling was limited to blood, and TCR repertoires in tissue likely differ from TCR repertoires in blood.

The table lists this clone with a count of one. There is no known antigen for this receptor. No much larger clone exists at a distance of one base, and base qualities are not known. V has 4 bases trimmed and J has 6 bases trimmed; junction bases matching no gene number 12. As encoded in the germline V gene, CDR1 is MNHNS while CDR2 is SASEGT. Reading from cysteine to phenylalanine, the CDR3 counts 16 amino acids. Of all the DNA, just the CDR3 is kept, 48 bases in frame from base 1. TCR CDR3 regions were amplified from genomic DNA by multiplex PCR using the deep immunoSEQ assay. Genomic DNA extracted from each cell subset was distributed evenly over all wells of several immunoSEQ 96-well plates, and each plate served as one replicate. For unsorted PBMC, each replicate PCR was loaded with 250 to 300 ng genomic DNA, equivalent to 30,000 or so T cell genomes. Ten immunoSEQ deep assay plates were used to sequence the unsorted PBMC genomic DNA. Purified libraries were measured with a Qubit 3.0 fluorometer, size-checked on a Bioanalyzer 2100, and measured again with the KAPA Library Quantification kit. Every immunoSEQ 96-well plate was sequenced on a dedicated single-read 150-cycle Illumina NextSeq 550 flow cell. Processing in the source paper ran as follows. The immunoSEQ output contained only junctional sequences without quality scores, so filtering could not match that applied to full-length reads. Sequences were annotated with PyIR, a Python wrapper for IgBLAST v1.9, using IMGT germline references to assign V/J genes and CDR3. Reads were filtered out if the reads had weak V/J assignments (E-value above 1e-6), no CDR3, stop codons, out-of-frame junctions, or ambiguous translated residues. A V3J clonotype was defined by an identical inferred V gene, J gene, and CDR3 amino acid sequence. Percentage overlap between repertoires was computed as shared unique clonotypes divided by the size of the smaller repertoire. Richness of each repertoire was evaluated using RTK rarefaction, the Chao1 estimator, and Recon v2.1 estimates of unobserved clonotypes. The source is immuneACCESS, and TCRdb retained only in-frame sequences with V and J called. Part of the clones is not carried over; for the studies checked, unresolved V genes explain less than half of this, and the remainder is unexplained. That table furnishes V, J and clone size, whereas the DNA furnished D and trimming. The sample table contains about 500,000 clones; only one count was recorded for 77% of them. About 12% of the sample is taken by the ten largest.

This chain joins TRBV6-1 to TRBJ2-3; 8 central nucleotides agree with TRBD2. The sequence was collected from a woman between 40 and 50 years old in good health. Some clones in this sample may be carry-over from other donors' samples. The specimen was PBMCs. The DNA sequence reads TGTGCCAGCAGTGCCCATCCAGCGGGAGTAGGGGATACGCAGTATTTT. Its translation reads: CASSAHPAGVGDTQYF.